Listed here is a single T cell receptor beta chain. In the original processing: Amplification of reference gene primers was used by the study to estimate nucleated cell counts. Using immunoSEQ multiplex PCR, the repertoire was profiled, and TCRdb retains in-frame clones only, with some absent. V and J calls and clone size follow that table, whereas D and trimming were derived from the DNA. Among 65,000 to 85,000 clones listed, around 78% were seen once. The CDR3 length is 15 residues. Germline CDR1 and CDR2: SGHRS and YFSETQ. Trimming cost V 4 bases and J 7 bases; bases outside gene matches: 11. This record comes from a study of blood T cell repertoires in COVID-19.

V is TRBV5-1 and J is TRBJ1-5; 7 nucleotides agree with TRBD1. This TCR derives from a human donor in a cohort sampled during active COVID-19. Sample: peripheral blood. The CDR3 sequence is CASSRGTERSQPQHF. CDR3 in DNA: TGCGCCAGCAGCCGGGGGACAGAGAGATCCCAGCCCCAGCATTTT.